The text below deals with one T cell receptor (beta chain). The antigen remains undetermined. Only in-frame clones appear in the TCRdb table, and some are missing; sequencing was by immunoSEQ multiplex PCR. This table has approximately 160,000 clones, about 91% appearing once. These data are taken from a study of T cell responses to AZD1222 COVID-19 vaccine. The CDR3 spans 14 residues. J was trimmed by 5 bases and V by 5 bases; bases with no gene match: 6. Germline V CDR1 and CDR2: SGHVS, FQNEAQ. Study-level results: The reported proportion of spike-specific TCRs targeting unmutated variant regions was nearly half. Clonal diversity may have been underestimated, and the donors were mostly white British, with more females than males. Repertoires in all cases were sampled only once the peak T cell response had passed. Only five to seven individuals given AZD1222 were seropositive at baseline.

This receptor was obtained from an adult who received the AZD1222 COVID-19 vaccine. Sequencing was performed on peripheral blood, taken 28 days after the second AZD1222 dose. The chain has TRBV7-8 and TRBJ2-1; TRBD2 aligns across 7 bases. This CDR3 reads CASSPWGGDNEQFF. In nucleotides, the CDR3 is TGTGCCAGCAGCCCCTGGGGGGGGGACAATGAGCAGTTCTTC.